This T cell receptor (beta chain) was retrieved from a study of cytomegalovirus exposure and HLA in healthy donors (dated by TCRdb to 2017 to 2019). Notes on the research overall: In an earlier analysis of under 600 of the donors, less than 350 Gb of sequence data and 117 million unique TCR beta sequences from about 179 million T cells were reported. Class I and class II HLA loci were covered by the typing at four-digit resolution. Among the roughly 400 genotyped donors, 75% to 90% belonged to the genetic ancestry cluster associated with self-reported Caucasian donors. Every repertoire in the discovery cohort had been generated on one and the same sequencing platform. Besides the first cohort of around 700 subjects, a separate validation cohort made up of some 110 different subjects was used. Rather than using new phenotypic data, the later analysis identified candidate immune exposures from TCR beta sequences and from how often those sequences occurred across donors. The study aimed to test whether cataloging public T cell receptors could reveal signatures of past pathogen exposure. A later genetic analysis used genome-wide SNP genotypes for about three fifths of the 666 donors, treating that subset as a discovery cohort. Alongside the repertoire data, information on donor age, sex, ethnicity and CMV serostatus was compiled. An early release that covered roughly 600 HLA-typed donors contained 250 to 350 gigabases of sequencing data and tens of millions of unique TCR sequences. Typing coverage differed by locus: A, B, C, DRB1 and DQB1 were typed in roughly 620-630 donors, DQA1 in roughly 510, DPA1 in around 600, and DPB1 in approximately 450. In a later analysis, previously published TCR beta repertoires from about 640 donors were re-analyzed and high-resolution HLA genotyping was added so that TCR occurrence patterns could be studied. To decide whether each TCR beta V gene segment behaved as functional or pseudogenic, an earlier analysis of some 570 of the donors relied on high-throughput TCR beta sequencing. A few DR-DQ haplotypes were treated as single units for association and clustering because of strong linkage in the cohort. Using immunosequencing, the study profiled T cell repertoires from around 670 subjects and related those repertoires to cytomegalovirus serostatus. To predict cytomegalovirus infection status, the study brought together high-throughput TCR immunosequencing, statistical association of individual TCRs with disease status, and machine learning. On average, approximately 250,000 unique TCR beta nucleotide sequences were sequenced per donor among roughly 430 genotyped donors of the cohort, with 15% to 20% of those sequences being non-productive. Here is what the overall study found, with its caveats: Linkage disequilibrium might explain the correlated functional status among segregating V segments, but an unknown experimental factor could not be excluded. Presence/absence analyses assumed roughly uniform sequencing depth across donors, an assumption that may not hold. The study gave a list of 150 to 200 TCR beta chains associated with cytomegalovirus. While some public TCRs were present in many individuals, most TCR sequences turned up only very rarely across donors. Specific HLA alleles were associated with roughly 16,000 TCR beta sequences at a false discovery rate of 0.05 in a later analysis. Because counts were too low, seventeen rarely observed V segments, including chromosome 9 orphons, were excluded from the earlier analysis of some 590 of the donors. A few of the identified cytomegalovirus-associated TCR beta chains were confirmed in vitro to be specific for cytomegalovirus antigens. In both the original and validation cohorts, the classifier was reported to diagnose cytomegalovirus status with high specificity and sensitivity. In a later analysis, HLA-associated TCR beta chains showed more clonal expansion and lower generation probabilities than non-associated chains that were equally common. A later genetic analysis reported fewer N-insertions in productive TCRs among donors in an Asian-associated ancestry cluster than the roughly 620-donor mean. In a later analysis, several top co-occurrence clusters were reported to appear linked to parvovirus B19, influenza, CMV and Epstein-Barr virus. When HLA alleles, especially DR and DQ, strongly co-occurred, attributing TCR associations to individual alleles was difficult. Because HLA typing was unavailable for some donors at each locus, only the typed subset was used in association tests. In an earlier analysis of some 550 of the donors, most TCR beta V segments were observed in productive rearrangements about 87% or about 30% of the time, broadly matching IMGT annotations. The cohort was sequenced for TCR beta chains only, and without alpha or paired-chain data the features that could be detected were limited. It was suggested by the authors that the approach could potentially be generalized to other disease states and immunological phenotypes. A later analysis found that TCR association rates varied across HLA loci, with DRB1 alleles showing the most associated TCRs and HLA-C alleles the fewest. An association between a missense DCLRE1C variant and V-gene and J-gene trimming of TCR beta chains was found in a later genetic analysis and replicated in an independent cohort. A later analysis found that most CMV-associated TCR beta chains appeared HLA-restricted, with HLA associations seemingly driven largely by CMV exposure. A cluster of highly shared sequence variants was judged likely to be a technical artifact of the sequencing pipeline. A further reported finding was that TCR beta sequences accurately predicted the HLA-A and HLA-B alleles for most subjects in the first cohort. The only immune exposure information available for the cohort was CMV serostatus. The 87-base-pair reads could not distinguish some IMGT-functional V segments, including TRBV6-2 and TRBV6-3, so those segments were excluded.

Ends trimmed: V by 4 bases, J by 2 bases; bases unmatched to a gene: 5. The cysteine opens and the phenylalanine closes a CDR3 of 15 amino acids. Only the CDR3 part of the read is kept: 45 bases, read in frame from the first base. As encoded in the germline V gene, CDR1 is SGDLS while CDR2 is YYNGEE. In total, approximately 690 healthy bone marrow donors made up the cohort. At the time of sampling, all cohort members were nominally healthy, though unrecorded immune exposures were likely present. The donor tested CMV seropositive, placing the donor among the approximately 310 seropositive members of the cohort. Every donor gave a peripheral blood sample, and the peripheral blood mononuclear cells from that sample were used for TCR beta sequencing. The Qiagen DNeasy Blood Extraction Kit was used to extract genomic DNA from the blood cell samples. Libraries were prepared through the immunoSEQ multiplex PCR assay. For the multiplex PCR, a mixture combining 60 forward primers for TCR Vbeta segments and 13 reverse primers for TCR Jbeta segments was used. The CDR3 region of rearranged TCR beta genes was amplified from genomic DNA by a multiplex PCR assay. Amplified TCR beta libraries were sequenced as 87-base-pair reads on the Illumina HiSeq System. In the paper's pipeline: Across the 700 or so repertoires, a later analysis counted 75 million to 90 million unique TCR beta chains, 9.5 million to 13 million of which were shared by at least two donors. Raw reads were error-corrected and collapsed into unique sequences by a nearest-neighbor algorithm in which closely related sequences were merged to remove PCR and sequencing errors. Alignment of CDR3 sequences to IMGT reference sequences was used to assign V, D and J gene segments. Each retained sequence needed at least a six-nucleotide match to both a V gene segment and a J gene segment. A rearrangement was called productive if the CDR3 had no stop codons and remained in frame with V and J, and every other rearrangement was called non-productive. CDR3 was defined according to IMGT convention as the region running from the second conserved V-encoded cysteine to the conserved J-encoded phenylalanine. The earlier analysis of a few hundred of the donors excluded any sequence lacking an unambiguous match to a single V gene segment. In an earlier analysis of approximately 590 of the donors, a V segment was called functional when productive rearrangements were above 56.7%, and segregating when the standard deviation between donors exceeded 5%. A statistical classification framework was built to diagnose cytomegalovirus status from the catalog of TCR beta chain sequences. In a later analysis, TCR nucleotide sequences were compared against IMGT/GENE-DB human TR gene sequences so that V and J genes could be assigned. A later analysis assigned CDR3 sequences and most-parsimonious VDJ recombination scenarios with the TCRdist pipeline. A later analysis defined each TCR beta chain by its CDR3 amino acid sequence plus V-gene family, and excluded reads lacking a unique V-gene family. In a later analysis, some 600 highly shared, low-generation-probability nucleotide sequences were removed to address suspected cross-contamination and a sequencing artifact. In a later analysis, a clonal expansion index for each public chain was calculated from normalized within-repertoire ranks of inferred template counts. A later analysis computed generation probabilities with a VDJ recombination model fitted to out-of-frame rearrangements, and checked the results against IGoR. In a later analysis, hypergeometric tests were used to score TCR-TCR, TCR-HLA and TCR-CMV co-occurrence, with a repertoire-size bias correction applied to TCR pairs. In a later analysis, false discovery rates were estimated by permuting HLA or CMV assignments 20 times. In a later analysis, co-occurring TCRs were grouped with DBSCAN, and TCRdist sequence similarity was added when clustering was performed within HLA-allele-positive subsets. Co-occurrence clustering excluded repertoires with fewer than 30,000 or more than 120,000 public chains, plus five with anomalous nucleotide sharing. TCRdb took this table from immuneACCESS and kept in-frame rearrangements with V and J called. Such tables lack part of the clones; where checked against another copy, unresolved V genes explain under half of the gap, and the rest is unexplained. V, J and clone size derive from that table, while D and trimming were established from the DNA sequence. In all, the sample holds 100,000 to 150,000 clones, and around four fifths of those were seen once. About 11% of the sample is held by the ten biggest clonotypes.

As for this clone: What antigen it recognizes has not been identified. No base qualities exist here, and no much larger clone lies one base off it.

The chain couples TRBV9 to TRBJ2-5, with 10 bases in between that match TRBD2. Sequencing input: PBMCs. The source is a man aged 30 to 45 in good health and CMV-seropositive. The DNA sequence follows: TGTGCCAGCAGCCCTGGACTAGCGGATCAAGAGACCCAGTACTTC. Translated, this is CASSPGLADQETQYF.